This TCR beta chain was sequenced in a study of Tregs in tolerant kidney transplant recipients. Overall study results and limits: Nucleotide sequences could not be compared across some patients' samples due to primer changes. Tolerant patients' donor-specific Tregs expanded beyond overall Tregs, suggesting antigen-driven growth.

Unstimulated Tregs (CD4+CD25+CD127-) and CD4+CD25- non-Tregs were sorted from PBMCs. The repertoire was sequenced with immunoSEQ multiplex PCR; TCRdb's copy has only in-frame clones and lacks some. The data contain around 75,000 clones, less than 90% of them seen just once; the ten biggest clones take up around 0.38%. About this clone: Its matching antigen is unknown.

CDR1 and CDR2 (germline): SNHLY, FYNNEI. The length of the CDR3 is 11 residues. The V end was cut by 9 bases, the J end by 5 bases, with 10 bases between. The chain links TRBV2 to TRBJ2-5; D is undetermined. The specimen comprised CD4+ T cells from blood, sampled before the transplant. The TCR comes from a human donor who received a combined kidney and bone marrow transplant. The CDR3 spells CASAGWETQYF. For the CDR3, the DNA is TGTGCCAGTGCCGGGTGGGAGACCCAGTACTTC.